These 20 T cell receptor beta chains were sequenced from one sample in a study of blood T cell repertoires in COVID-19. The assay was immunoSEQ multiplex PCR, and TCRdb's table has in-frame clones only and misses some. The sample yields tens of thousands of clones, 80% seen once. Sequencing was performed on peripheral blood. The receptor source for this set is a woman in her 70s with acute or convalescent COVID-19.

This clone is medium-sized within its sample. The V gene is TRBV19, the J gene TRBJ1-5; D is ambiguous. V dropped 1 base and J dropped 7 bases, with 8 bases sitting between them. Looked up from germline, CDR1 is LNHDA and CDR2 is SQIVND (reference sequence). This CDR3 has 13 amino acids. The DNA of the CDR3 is TGTGCCAGTAGTATAGGCGGAATGCAGCCCCAGCATTTT. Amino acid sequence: CASSIGGMQPQHF. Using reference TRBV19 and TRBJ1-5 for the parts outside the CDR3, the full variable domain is DGGITQSPKYLFRKEGQNVTLSCEQNLNHDAMYWYRQDPGQGLRLIYYSQIVNDFQKGDIAEGYSVSREKKESFPLTVTSAQKNPTAFYLCASSIGGMQPQHFGDGTRLSIL.

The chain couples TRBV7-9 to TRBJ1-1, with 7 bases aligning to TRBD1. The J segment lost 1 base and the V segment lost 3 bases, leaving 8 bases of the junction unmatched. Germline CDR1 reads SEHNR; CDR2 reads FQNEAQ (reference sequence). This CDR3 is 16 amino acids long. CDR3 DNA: TGTGCCAGCAGCTTGCCCACAGGGGCTTGGAACACTGAAGCTTTCTTT. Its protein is CASSLPTGAWNTEAFF.

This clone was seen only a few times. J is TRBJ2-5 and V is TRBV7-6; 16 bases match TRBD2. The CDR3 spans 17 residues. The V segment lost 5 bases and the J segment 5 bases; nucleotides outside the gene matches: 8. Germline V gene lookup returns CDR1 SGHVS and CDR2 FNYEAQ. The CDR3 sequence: CASSAGTSGRVDETQYF. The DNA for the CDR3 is TGTGCCAGCAGCGCAGGGACTAGCGGGAGGGTGGATGAGACCCAGTACTTC. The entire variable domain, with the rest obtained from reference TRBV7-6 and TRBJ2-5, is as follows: GAGVSQSPRYKVTKRGQDVALRCDPISGHVSLYWYRQALGQGPEFLTYFNYEAQQDKSGLPNDRFSAERPEGSISTLTIQRTEQRDSAMYRCASSAGTSGRVDETQYFGPGTRLLVL.

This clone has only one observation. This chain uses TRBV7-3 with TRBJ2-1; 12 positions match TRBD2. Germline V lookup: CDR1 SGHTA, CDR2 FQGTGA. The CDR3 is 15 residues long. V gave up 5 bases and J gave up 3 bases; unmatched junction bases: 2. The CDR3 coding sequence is TGTGCCAGCAGCCTACTAGCGGGGGGCTACAATGAGCAGTTCTTC. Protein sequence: CASSLLAGGYNEQFF.

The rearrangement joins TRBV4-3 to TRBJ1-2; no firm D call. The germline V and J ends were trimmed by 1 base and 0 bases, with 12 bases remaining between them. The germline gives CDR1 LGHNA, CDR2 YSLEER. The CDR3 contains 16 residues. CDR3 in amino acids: CASSQVVRITNYGYTF. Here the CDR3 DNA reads TGCGCCAGCAGCCAAGTAGTCAGGATAACTAACTATGGCTACACCTTC.

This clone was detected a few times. This chain's CDR3 is CASSLGRGGEETQYF. Written as DNA, the CDR3 is TGTGCCAGCAGCTTGGGTCGGGGGGGAGAGGAGACCCAGTACTTC. This chain connects TRBV5-4 to TRBJ2-5; 8 nucleotides align to TRBD2. CDR3 length: 15 residues. The germline CDR1 and CDR2 sequences are SGHNT and YYREEE (reference sequence). V lost 0 bases, J lost 5 bases, and 6 bases stayed unmatched.

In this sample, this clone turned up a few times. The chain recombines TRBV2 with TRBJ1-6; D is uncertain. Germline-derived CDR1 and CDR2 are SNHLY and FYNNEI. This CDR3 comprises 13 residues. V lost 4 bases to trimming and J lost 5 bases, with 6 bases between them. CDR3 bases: TGTGCCAGCAGTGGGGAGAATAATTCACCCCTCCACTTT. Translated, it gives CASSGENNSPLHF.

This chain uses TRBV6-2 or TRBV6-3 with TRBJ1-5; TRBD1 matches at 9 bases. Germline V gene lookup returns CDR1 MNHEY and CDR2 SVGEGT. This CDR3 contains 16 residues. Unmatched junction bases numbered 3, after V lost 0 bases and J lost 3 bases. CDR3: CASSYSGTGINQPQHF. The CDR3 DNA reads TGTGCCAGCAGTTACTCCGGGACAGGGATCAATCAGCCCCAGCATTTT.

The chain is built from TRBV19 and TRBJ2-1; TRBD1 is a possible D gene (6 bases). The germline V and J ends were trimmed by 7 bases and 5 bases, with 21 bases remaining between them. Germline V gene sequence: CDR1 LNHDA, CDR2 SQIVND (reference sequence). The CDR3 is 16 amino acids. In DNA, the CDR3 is TGTGCCAGTACCCCAGGGGCCCTACAGGGACACAATGAGCAGTTCTTC. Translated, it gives CASTPGALQGHNEQFF.

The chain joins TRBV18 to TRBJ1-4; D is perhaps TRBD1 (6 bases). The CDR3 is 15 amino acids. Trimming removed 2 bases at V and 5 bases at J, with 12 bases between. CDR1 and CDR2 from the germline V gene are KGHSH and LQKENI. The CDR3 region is CASSPSAGENEKLFF. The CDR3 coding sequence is TGTGCCAGCTCACCATCCGCAGGGGAAAATGAAAAACTGTTTTTT.

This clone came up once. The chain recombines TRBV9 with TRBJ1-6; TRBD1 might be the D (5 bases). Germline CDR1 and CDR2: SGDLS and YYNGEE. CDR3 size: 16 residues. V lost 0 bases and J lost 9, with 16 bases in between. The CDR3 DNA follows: TGTGCCAGCAGCGTAGGGGGCCTTCTGGACACTTCACCCCTCCACTTT. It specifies CASSVGGLLDTSPLHF.

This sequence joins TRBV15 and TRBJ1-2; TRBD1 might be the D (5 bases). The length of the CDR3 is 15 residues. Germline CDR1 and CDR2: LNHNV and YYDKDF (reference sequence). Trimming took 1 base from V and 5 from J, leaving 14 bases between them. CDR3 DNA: TGTGCCACCAGCAGAGGGCAGGGCAAAGGATATGGCTACACCTTC. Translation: CATSRGQGKGYGYTF.

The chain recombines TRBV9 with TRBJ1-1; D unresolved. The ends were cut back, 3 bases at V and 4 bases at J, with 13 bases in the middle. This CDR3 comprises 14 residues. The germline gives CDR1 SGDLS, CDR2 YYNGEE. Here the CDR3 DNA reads TGTGCCAGCAGCGCGAGGGTGGCAGGCACTGAAGCTTTCTTT. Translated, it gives CASSARVAGTEAFF.

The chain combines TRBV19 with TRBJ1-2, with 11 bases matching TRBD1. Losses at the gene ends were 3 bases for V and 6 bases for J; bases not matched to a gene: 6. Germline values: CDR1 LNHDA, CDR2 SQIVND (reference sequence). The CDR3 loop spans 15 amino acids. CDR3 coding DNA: TGTGCCAGTAGTATCTCGCGGACAGGGGGCGATGGCTACACCTTC. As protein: CASSISRTGGDGYTF.

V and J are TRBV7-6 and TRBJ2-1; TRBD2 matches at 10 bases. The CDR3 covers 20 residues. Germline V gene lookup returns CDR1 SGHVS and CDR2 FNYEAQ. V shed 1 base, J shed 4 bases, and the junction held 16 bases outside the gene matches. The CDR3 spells CASSLVSGGSGGIGYNEQFF. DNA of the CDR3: TGTGCCAGCAGCTTAGTATCCGGAGGTAGCGGGGGGATCGGTTACAATGAGCAGTTCTTC.

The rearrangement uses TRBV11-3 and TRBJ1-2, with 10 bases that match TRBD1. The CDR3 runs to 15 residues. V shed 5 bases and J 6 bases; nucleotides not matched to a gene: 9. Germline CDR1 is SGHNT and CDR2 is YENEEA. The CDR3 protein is CASSMRQGAADGYTF. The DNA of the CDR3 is TGTGCCAGCAGCATGAGACAGGGGGCAGCCGATGGCTACACCTTC.

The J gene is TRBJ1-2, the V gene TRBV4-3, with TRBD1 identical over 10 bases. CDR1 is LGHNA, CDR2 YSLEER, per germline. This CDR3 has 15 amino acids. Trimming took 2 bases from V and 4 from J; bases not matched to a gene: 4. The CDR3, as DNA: TGCGCCAGCAGCCAAACGGGACAGGGGACCTATGGCTACACCTTC. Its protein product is CASSQTGQGTYGYTF.

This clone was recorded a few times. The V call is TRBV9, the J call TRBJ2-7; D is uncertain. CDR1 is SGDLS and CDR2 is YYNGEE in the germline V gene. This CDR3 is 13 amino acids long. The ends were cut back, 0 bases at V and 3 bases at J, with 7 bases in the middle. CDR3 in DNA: TGTGCCAGCAGCGTAGGGAACAGCTACGAGCAGTACTTC. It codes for CASSVGNSYEQYF.

The CDR3: CASSRGGAEAFF. CDR3 in DNA: TGTGCCAGCAGCCGGGGGGGAGCTGAAGCTTTCTTT. J is TRBJ1-1 and V is TRBV12-3 or TRBV12-4; D perhaps matches TRBD1 (5 bases). V shed 6 bases and J shed 6 bases, with 11 bases lying between them. The CDR3 length is 12 residues.

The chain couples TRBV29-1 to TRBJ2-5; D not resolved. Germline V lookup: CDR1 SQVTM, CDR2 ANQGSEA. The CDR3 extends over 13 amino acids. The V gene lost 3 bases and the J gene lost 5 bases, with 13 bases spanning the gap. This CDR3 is CSVESGWVETQYF. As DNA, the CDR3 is TGCAGCGTTGAGTCAGGTTGGGTGGAGACCCAGTACTTC.